Given below is one TCR beta chain in context. It lacks a known antigen. No qualities accompany the bases; no much larger clone lies one base away. The source of the sample is a study of cytomegalovirus exposure and HLA in healthy donors (dated by TCRdb to about 2017). For the wider study: A later analysis indicated that the 120 or so validation repertoires were generated on the platform also employed for the approximately 700 repertoires of the first cohort. Besides the first cohort of around 670 subjects, a separate validation cohort made up of 120 different subjects was used. The study aimed to test whether cataloging public T cell receptors could reveal signatures of past pathogen exposure. To predict cytomegalovirus infection status, the study brought together high-throughput TCR immunosequencing, statistical association of individual TCRs with disease status, and machine learning.

Looking up the germline V gene yields CDR1 MNHEY and CDR2 SVGAGI. From the cysteine through the phenylalanine, the CDR3 covers 15 amino acids. The entry retains the CDR3 DNA only, 45 bases that are in frame from base 1. Clipping removes 0 bases from V and 7 bases from J, with 4 as the unmatched junction base count. Donors formed part of the validation cohort, which comprised 95 to 150 subjects and was distinct from the first cohort of 666 subjects. The investigation overall reported the following: The study gave a list of 150 to 200 TCR beta chains associated with cytomegalovirus. In vitro tests confirmed that a few of the cytomegalovirus-associated TCR beta chains recognize cytomegalovirus antigens. According to the authors, the approach could potentially be generalized to other disease states and immunological phenotypes. A later analysis found that TCRs clustered in the first cohort also tended to co-occur in the roughly 120 validation repertoires, with 90% to 95% of cluster scores above 0. In both the original and validation cohorts, the classifier was reported to diagnose cytomegalovirus status with high specificity and sensitivity. Most TCR sequences were observed very rarely across donors, whereas some public TCRs were present in many individuals. The validation cohort had no HLA typing available for a later analysis, so co-occurrence within that cohort was assessed over all 120 repertoires.

The protocol used for the library was the immunoSEQ multiplex PCR assay. As for the authors' bioinformatics: A statistical classification framework was built to diagnose cytomegalovirus status from the catalog of TCR beta chain sequences. Not all clones reach the TCRdb copy of this immuneACCESS table, which keeps in-frame sequences only. Checked studies attribute under half of the gap to unresolved V genes and leave the rest unexplained. The V and J calls and clone size were taken over from that table, and D and trimming were inferred from the DNA. This sample lists 150,000 to 200,000 clones; more than 65% were detected once. The ten largest clones capture roughly an eighth of the sample.

The TCR sequence derives from a woman younger than 45 in good health and CMV-seropositive. Recombination connected TRBV6-5 to TRBJ1-5, with 9 central nucleotides matching TRBD1. Sequencing was carried out using PBMCs. The CDR3 has the sequence CASSYSSGQGQPQHF. The nucleotide sequence reads TGTGCCAGCAGTTACTCGAGCGGACAGGGGCAGCCCCAGCATTTT.